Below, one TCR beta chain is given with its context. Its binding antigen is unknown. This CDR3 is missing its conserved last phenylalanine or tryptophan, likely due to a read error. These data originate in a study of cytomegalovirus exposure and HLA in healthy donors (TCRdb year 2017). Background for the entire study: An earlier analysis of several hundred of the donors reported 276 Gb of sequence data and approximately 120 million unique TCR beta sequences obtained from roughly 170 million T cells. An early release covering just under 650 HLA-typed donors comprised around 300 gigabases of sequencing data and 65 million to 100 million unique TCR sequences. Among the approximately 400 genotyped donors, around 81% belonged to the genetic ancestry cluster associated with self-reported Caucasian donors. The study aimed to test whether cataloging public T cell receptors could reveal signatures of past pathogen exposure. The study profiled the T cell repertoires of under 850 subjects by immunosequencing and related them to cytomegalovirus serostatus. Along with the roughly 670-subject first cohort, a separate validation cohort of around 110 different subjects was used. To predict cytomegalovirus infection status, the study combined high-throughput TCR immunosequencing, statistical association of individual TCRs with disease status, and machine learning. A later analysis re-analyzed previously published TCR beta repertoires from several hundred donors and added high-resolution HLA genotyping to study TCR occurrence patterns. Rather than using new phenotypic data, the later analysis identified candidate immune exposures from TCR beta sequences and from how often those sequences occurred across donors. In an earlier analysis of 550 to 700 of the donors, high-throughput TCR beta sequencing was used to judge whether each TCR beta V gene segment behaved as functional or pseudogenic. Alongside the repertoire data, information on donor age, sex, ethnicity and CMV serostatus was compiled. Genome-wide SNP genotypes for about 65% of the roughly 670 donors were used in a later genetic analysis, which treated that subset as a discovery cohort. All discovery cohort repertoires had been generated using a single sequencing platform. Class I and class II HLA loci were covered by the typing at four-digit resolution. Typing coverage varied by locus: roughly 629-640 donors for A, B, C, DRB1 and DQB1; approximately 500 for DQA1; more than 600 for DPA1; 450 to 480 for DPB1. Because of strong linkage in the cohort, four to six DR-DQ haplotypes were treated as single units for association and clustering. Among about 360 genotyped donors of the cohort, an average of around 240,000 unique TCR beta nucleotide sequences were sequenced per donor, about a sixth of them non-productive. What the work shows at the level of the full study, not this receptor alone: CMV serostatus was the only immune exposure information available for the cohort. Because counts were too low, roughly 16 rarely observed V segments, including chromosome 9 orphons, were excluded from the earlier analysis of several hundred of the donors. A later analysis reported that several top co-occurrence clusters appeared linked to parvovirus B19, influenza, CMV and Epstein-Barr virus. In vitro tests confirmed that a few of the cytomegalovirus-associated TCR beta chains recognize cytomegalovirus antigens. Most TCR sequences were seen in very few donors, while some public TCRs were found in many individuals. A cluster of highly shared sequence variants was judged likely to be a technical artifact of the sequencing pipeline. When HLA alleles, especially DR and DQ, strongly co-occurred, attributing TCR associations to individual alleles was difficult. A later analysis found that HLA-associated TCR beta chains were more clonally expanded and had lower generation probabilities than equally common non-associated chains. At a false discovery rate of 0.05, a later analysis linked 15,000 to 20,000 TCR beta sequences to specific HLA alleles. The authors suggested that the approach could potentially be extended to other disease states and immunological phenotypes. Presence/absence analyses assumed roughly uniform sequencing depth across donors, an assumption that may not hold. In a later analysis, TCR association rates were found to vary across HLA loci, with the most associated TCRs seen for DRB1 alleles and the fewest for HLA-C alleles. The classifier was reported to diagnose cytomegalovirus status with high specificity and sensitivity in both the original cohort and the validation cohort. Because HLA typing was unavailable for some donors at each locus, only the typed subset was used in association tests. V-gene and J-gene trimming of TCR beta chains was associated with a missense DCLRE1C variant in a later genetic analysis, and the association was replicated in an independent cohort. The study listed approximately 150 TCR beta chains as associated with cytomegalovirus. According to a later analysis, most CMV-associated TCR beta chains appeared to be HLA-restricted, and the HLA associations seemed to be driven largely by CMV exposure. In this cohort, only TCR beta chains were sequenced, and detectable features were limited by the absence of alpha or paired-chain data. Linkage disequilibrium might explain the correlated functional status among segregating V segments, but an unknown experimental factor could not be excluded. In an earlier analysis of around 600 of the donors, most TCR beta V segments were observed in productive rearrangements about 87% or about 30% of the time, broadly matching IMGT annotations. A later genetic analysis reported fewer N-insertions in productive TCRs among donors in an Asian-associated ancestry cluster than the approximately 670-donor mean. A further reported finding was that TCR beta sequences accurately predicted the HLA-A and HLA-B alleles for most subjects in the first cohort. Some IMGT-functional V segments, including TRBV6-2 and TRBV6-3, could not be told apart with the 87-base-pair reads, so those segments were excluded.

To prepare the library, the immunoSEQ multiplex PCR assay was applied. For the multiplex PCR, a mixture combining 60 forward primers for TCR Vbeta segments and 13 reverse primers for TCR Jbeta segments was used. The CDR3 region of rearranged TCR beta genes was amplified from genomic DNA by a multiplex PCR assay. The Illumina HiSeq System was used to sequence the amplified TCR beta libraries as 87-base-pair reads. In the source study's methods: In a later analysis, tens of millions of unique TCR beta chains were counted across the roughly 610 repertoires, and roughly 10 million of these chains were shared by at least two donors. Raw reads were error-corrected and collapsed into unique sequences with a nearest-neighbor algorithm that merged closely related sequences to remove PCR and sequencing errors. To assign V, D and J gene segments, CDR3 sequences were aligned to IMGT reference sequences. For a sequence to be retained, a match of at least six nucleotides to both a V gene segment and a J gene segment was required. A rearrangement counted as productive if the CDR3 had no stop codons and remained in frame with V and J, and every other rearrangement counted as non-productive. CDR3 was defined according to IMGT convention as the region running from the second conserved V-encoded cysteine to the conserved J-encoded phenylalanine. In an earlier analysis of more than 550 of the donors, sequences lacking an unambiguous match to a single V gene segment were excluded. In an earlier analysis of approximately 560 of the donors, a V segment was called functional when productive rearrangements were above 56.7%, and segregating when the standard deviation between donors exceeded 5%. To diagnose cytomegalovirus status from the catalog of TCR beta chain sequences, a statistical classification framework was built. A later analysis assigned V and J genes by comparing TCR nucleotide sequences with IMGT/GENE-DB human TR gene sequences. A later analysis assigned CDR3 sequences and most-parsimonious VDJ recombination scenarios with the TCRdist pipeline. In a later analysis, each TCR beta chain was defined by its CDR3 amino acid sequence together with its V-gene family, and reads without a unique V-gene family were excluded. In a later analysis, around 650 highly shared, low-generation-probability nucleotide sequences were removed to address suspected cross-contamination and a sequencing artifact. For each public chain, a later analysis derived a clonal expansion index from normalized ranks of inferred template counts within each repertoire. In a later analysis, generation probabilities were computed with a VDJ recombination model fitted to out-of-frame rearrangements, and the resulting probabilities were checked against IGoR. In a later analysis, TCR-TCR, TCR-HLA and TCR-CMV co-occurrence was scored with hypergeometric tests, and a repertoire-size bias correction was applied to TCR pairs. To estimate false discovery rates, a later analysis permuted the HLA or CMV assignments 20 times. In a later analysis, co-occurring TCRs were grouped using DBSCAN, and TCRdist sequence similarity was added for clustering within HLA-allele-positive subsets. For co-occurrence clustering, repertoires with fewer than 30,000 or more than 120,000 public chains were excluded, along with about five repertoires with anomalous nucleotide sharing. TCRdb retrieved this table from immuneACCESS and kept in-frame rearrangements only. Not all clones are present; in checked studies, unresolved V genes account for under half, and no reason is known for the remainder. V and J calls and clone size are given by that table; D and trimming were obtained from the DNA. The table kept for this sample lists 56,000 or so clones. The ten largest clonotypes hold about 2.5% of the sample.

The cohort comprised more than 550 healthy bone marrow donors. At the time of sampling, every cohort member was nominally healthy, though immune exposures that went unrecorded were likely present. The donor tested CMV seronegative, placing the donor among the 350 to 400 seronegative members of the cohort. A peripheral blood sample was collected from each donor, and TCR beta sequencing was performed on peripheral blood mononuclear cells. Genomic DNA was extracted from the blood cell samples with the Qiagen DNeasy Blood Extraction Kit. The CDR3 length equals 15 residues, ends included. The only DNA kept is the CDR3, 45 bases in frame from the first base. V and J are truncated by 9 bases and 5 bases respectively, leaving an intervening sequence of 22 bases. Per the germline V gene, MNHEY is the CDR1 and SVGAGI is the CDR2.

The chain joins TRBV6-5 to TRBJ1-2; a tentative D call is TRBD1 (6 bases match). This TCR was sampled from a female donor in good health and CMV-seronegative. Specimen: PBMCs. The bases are TGTGCCAGTACAGGGTTTCGGGCCTCGCCGTATGGCTACACCCTC. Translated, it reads CASTGFRASPYGYTL.